These 28 T cell receptor beta chains share one sample of origin, sequenced in a study of T cell repertoires in cytomegalovirus infection. One entry per CDR3 protein, called by TCRdb with MiXCR from the reads. The table lists about 570,000 distinct CDR3 sequences, over 35% of them singletons. Antigen specificity for these receptors is unknown. This sample comprised cultured PBMCs, obtained from culture after CMV antigen stimulation. The receptors here all came from a human donor in good health (CMV status not recorded). Some clones in this sample may be carry-over from other donors' samples.

CDR3 nucleotides: TGTGCCAGCAGCTCGAAGACTAGCGGGGGGGCTGAAGAGACCCAGTACTTC. This encodes CASSSKTSGGAEETQYF. The chain joins TRBV5-4 to TRBJ2-5; 14 positions match TRBD2. Unmatched junction bases numbered 7, after V lost 3 bases and J lost 3 bases. The CDR3 extends over 17 amino acids. Looked up from germline, CDR1 is SGHNT and CDR2 is YYREEE (reference sequence).

The rearrangement uses TRBV11-2 and TRBJ2-1; D might be TRBD1 or TRBD2, each matching 5 bases. The CDR3 covers 13 residues. V lost 6 bases to trimming and J lost 4 bases, with 10 bases between them. Germline CDR1 SGHAT, CDR2 FQNNGV. The CDR3 here is CASRGDQYNEQFF. CDR3 DNA sequence: TGTGCCAGCAGGGGGGACCAGTACAATGAGCAGTTCTTC.

This clonotype was observed a single time. The gene calls are TRBV6-1 and TRBJ2-7; 9 bases are shared with TRBD2. The J segment lost 7 bases and the V segment lost 5 bases, leaving 15 bases of the junction unmatched. Germline loops: CDR1 MNHNS, CDR2 SASEGT. The CDR3 contains 16 residues. CDR3 sequence (DNA): TGTGCCAGCAGTCGCGCGACTAGCGGAACCTACGAGGAGCAGTACTTC. Translation: CASSRATSGTYEEQYF.

The chain is built from TRBV7-9 and TRBJ1-1; D may be TRBD1 (5 bases). There are 14 residues in the CDR3. Looked up from germline, CDR1 is SEHNR and CDR2 is FQNEAQ (reference sequence). Deletions cut 5 bases from V and 2 bases from J, with 12 bases between. This chain's CDR3 is CASSIETVNTEAFF. In DNA form, the CDR3 reads TGTGCCAGCAGCATAGAGACAGTCAACACTGAAGCTTTCTTT.

The genes are TRBV10-3 and TRBJ2-5; a weak D match, TRBD2 (6 bases). Germline V gene lookup returns CDR1 ENHRY and CDR2 SYGVKD. V was cut by 4 bases and J by 3 bases, with 15 bases left in between. The CDR3 loop spans 15 amino acids. CDR3 protein: CAISALGLREETQYF. CDR3 in DNA: TGTGCCATCAGTGCCCTGGGACTTCGGGAAGAGACCCAGTACTTC.

This chain uses TRBV4-1 with TRBJ1-1; weak D call: TRBD1 (6 bases). Per germline, CDR1 MGHRA and CDR2 YSYEKL. The CDR3 has 16 residues. With 5 bases removed from V and 1 base from J, the gap between germline ends came to 17 bases. CDR3 amino acids: CASSVTRGRGNTEAFF. As DNA, the CDR3 is TGCGCCAGCAGCGTTACCCGGGGCAGGGGGAACACTGAAGCTTTCTTT.

V is TRBV11-1 and J is TRBJ1-5; D is perhaps TRBD1 (5 bases). Trimming left V 5 bases short and J 5 bases short, with 7 bases between. Germline V gene lookup returns CDR1 SGHAT and CDR2 FQDESV (reference sequence). The CDR3 covers 12 residues. CDR3 sequence reads: CASSETDQPQHF. CDR3 nucleotides: TGTGCCAGCAGCGAGACAGATCAGCCCCAGCATTTT. Looking up the rest from reference TRBV11-1 and TRBJ1-5 gives the full variable domain: EAEVAQSPRYKITEKSQAVAFWCDPISGHATLYWYRQILGQGPELLVQFQDESVVDDSQLPKDRFSAERLKGVDSTLKIQPAELGDSAMYLCASSETDQPQHFGDGTRLSIL.

This clonotype was seen repeatedly, ten times or more. This chain links TRBV7-2 with TRBJ2-1; tentatively, D is TRBD1 (6 bases). The CDR3 covers 18 residues. CDR1 SGHTA and CDR2 FQGNSA come from the germline V gene. V lost 4 bases to trimming and J lost 3 bases, with 22 bases between them. CDR3 sequence: CASSSLLTGYGNYNEQFF. Here the CDR3 DNA reads TGTGCCAGCAGCTCGTTATTGACAGGCTACGGGAACTACAATGAGCAGTTCTTC.

J is TRBJ2-1 and V is TRBV20-1, with D maybe TRBD1 (5 bases). CDR1 and CDR2 from the germline V gene are DFQATT and SNEGSKA (reference sequence). The V end lost 1 base, the J end lost 0 bases, and 7 bases lay between the germline ends. The CDR3 has 14 amino acids. The CDR3 loop reads CSARVGLSYNEQFF. In DNA, the CDR3 is TGCAGTGCTAGAGTGGGGCTCTCCTACAATGAGCAGTTCTTC.

J is TRBJ2-7 and V is TRBV7-6, with D perhaps TRBD1 or TRBD2 (5 bases each). This CDR3 has 18 residues. Trimming shortened V by 4 bases and J by 0 bases, and 22 bases separated the two germline ends. Looked up from germline, CDR1 is SGHVS and CDR2 is FNYEAQ. The CDR3 nucleotides read TGTGCCAGCAGCTACCCGAAAGATGGGGGTTGGAGCTCCTACGAGCAGTACTTC. Amino acid sequence: CASSYPKDGGWSSYEQYF.

This clonotype was detected ten times or more. This chain links TRBV7-2 with TRBJ2-1, with D perhaps matching TRBD1 or TRBD2 (5 bases each). The V gene's germline CDR1 is SGHTA and CDR2 FQGNSA. This CDR3 has 13 residues. Trimming removed 1 base from V and 15 bases from J, with 16 bases in between. The CDR3 DNA is TGTGCCAGCAGCTTAGGTAGAACGGGGCTGATGTTCTTC. Amino acid sequence: CASSLGRTGLMFF.

CDR3 nucleotides: TGTGCCAGCAGCGGTACAGCGTACCAAGAGACCCAGTACTTC. Translation: CASSGTAYQETQYF. The chain employs TRBV6-1 and TRBJ2-5; D is unclear. V lost 6 bases and J lost 0, with 11 bases in between. This CDR3 has 14 residues. Germline CDR1 and CDR2: MNHNS and SASEGT.

This clonotype came up many times. The gene calls are TRBV28 and TRBJ2-7, with 7 bases fitting TRBD1. This CDR3 contains 14 residues. V lost 3 bases to trimming and J lost 3 bases; unmatched junction nucleotides: 5. Germline assignment: CDR1 MDHEN and CDR2 SYDVKM. CDR3 amino acids: CASSFAGGSYEQYF. The CDR3 coding sequence is TGTGCCAGCAGTTTCGCAGGGGGAAGCTACGAGCAGTACTTC.

Only a few counts were recorded for this clonotype. The chain uses TRBV7-8 and TRBJ2-2; tentatively, D is TRBD1 or TRBD2 (5 bases each). V dropped 5 bases and J dropped 7 bases, with 11 bases sitting between them. Germline lookup yields CDR1 SGHVS and CDR2 FQNEAQ. The CDR3 has 13 residues. The CDR3 sequence is CASSPEGYGELFF. In DNA, the CDR3 is TGTGCCAGCAGCCCAGAGGGGTACGGGGAGCTGTTTTTT.

This clonotype was counted between two and nine times. The V gene is TRBV10-2, the J gene TRBJ1-2, with no clear D. The germline V gene has CDR1 WSHSY and CDR2 SAAADI. Between the trimmed V and J ends, which lost 8 bases and 1 base, there was a span of 11 bases. This CDR3 has 13 amino acids. The CDR3 loop is CASSRDHNYGYTF. The CDR3 DNA is TGCGCCAGCTCACGAGACCATAACTATGGCTACACCTTC.

The chain is built from TRBV7-2 and TRBJ2-4, with TRBD1 identical over 9 bases. V gave up 3 bases and J gave up 9 bases; unmatched junction bases: 15. The CDR3 is 17 residues long. The germline CDR1 and CDR2 sequences are SGHTA and FQGNSA. The CDR3 DNA reads TGTGCCAGCAGCTTTTTCCGGGACAGGGACCGAGGGGGCATTCAGTACTTC. It translates to CASSFFRDRDRGGIQYF.

The rearrangement uses TRBV27 and TRBJ1-6; D possibly corresponds to TRBD1 (5 bases). Per germline, CDR1 MNHEY and CDR2 SMNVEV (reference sequence). This CDR3 is 14 amino acids long. V was cut by 5 bases and J by 8 bases, with 13 bases left in between. The DNA for the CDR3 is TGTGCCAGCAGTCTCTTCGGGGGTGATTCACCCCTCCACTTT. This sequence encodes CASSLFGGDSPLHF.

This clonotype appeared a few times. This chain uses TRBV12-3 or TRBV12-4 with TRBJ1-6; 7 bases align to TRBD1. CDR3 length equals 14 residues. The V segment lost 4 bases and the J segment 5 bases; nucleotides outside the gene matches: 2. For the CDR3, the DNA is TGTGCCAGCAGTTCCGGACAGGATAATTCACCCCTCCACTTT. This gives the protein CASSSGQDNSPLHF.

This clonotype was detected a few times. The J gene is TRBJ1-5, the V gene TRBV7-2; D gene uncertain. This CDR3 has 14 amino acids. With 6 bases removed from V and 0 bases from J, the gap between germline ends came to 9 bases. CDR1 SGHTA and CDR2 FQGNSA come from the germline V gene. As DNA, the CDR3 is TGTGCCAGCAGTCCCGGGCCTAGCAATCAGCCCCAGCATTTT. It encodes CASSPGPSNQPQHF.

This clonotype was seen more than once but under ten times. The V gene is TRBV7-2, the J gene TRBJ2-1; no clear D gene. Per the germline V gene, CDR1 is SGHTA and CDR2 is FQGNSA. Trimming shortened V by 3 bases and J by 0 bases, and 6 bases separated the two germline ends. There are 14 residues in the CDR3. Here the CDR3 reads CASSLTRSYNEQFF. The CDR3 nucleotides are TGTGCCAGCAGCTTGACTCGCTCCTACAATGAGCAGTTCTTC.

The rearrangement links TRBV7-8 to TRBJ2-3; D is unclear. CDR1 and CDR2 (germline): SGHVS, FQNEAQ. V lost 1 base to trimming and J lost 4 bases, with 9 bases between them. This CDR3 has 14 amino acids. The CDR3 loop reads CASSLGRWSDTQYF. The CDR3 DNA sequence: TGTGCCAGCAGCTTAGGTCGGTGGTCAGATACGCAGTATTTT.

This clonotype came up once. The genes are TRBV4-3 and TRBJ2-2; a weak D match, TRBD1 (5 bases). Germline V gene sequence: CDR1 LGHNA, CDR2 YSLEER. V was cut by 1 base and J by 4 bases, with 10 bases left in between. CDR3 length equals 15 residues. The CDR3 here is CASSQGAGFTGELFF. The CDR3 nucleotides are TGCGCCAGCAGCCAAGGAGCAGGGTTCACCGGGGAGCTGTTTTTT.

As to this clonotype: One end of the junction varies from germline; a read error may be responsible. The rearrangement joins TRBV11-2 to TRBJ2-2; D is unclear. CDR3 size: 13 residues. Germline assignment: CDR1 SGHAT and CDR2 FQNNGV. This CDR3 reads CAGSSTGTGELFF. CDR3 nucleotides: TGTGCCGGCAGCTCCACGGGCACCGGGGAGCTGTTTTTT.

V usage is TRBV6-2 or TRBV6-3 and J usage is TRBJ2-5; maybe TRBD2 (6 bases). Trimming shortened V by 11 bases and J by 5 bases, and 15 bases separated the two germline ends. The CDR3 is 12 residues long. Per the germline V gene, CDR1 is MNHEY and CDR2 is SVGEGT. The DNA of the CDR3 is TGTGCCTCTAGCCGGGCGGGGGAGACCCAGTACTTC. This gives the protein CASSRAGETQYF.

V and J are TRBV30 and TRBJ2-2; possibly TRBD1 or TRBD2 for D (5 bases each). V lost 3 bases and J lost 4, with 12 bases in between. The CDR3 contains 14 residues. CDR1 GTSNPN and CDR2 SVGIG come from the germline V gene (reference sequence). The chain's CDR3 is CAWSLNGGTGELFF. CDR3 sequence (DNA): TGTGCCTGGAGCCTAAATGGGGGCACCGGGGAGCTGTTTTTT.

This clonotype was picked up a small number of times. The V call is TRBV6-5, the J call TRBJ2-2; D uncertain. The germline CDR1 and CDR2 sequences are MNHEY and SVGAGI. V lost 0 bases and J 6 bases, leaving 11 bases between the germline ends. The CDR3 length is 15 residues. CDR3: CASSYSMARSGELFF. The CDR3 DNA reads TGTGCCAGCAGTTACTCGATGGCCCGTTCCGGGGAGCTGTTTTTT.

The genes are TRBV6-5 and TRBJ2-4; tentative D call: TRBD1 (5 bases). Germline CDR1 MNHEY, CDR2 SVGAGI. V lost 5 bases and J 1 base, leaving 15 bases between the germline ends. The CDR3 extends over 16 amino acids. The CDR3 region is CASSPKPRVAKNIQYF. The DNA of the CDR3 is TGTGCCAGCAGTCCTAAGCCCAGGGTGGCCAAAAACATTCAGTACTTC.

The rearrangement joins TRBV5-5 to TRBJ2-2; D is undetermined. From germline, CDR1 is SGHKS and CDR2 YYEKEE (reference sequence). V lost 4 bases to trimming and J lost 7 bases, with 11 bases between them. The CDR3 spans 13 residues. CDR3 protein: CASSRRVGGELFF. The CDR3 DNA follows: TGTGCCAGCAGCCGCCGGGTCGGCGGGGAGCTGTTTTTT.